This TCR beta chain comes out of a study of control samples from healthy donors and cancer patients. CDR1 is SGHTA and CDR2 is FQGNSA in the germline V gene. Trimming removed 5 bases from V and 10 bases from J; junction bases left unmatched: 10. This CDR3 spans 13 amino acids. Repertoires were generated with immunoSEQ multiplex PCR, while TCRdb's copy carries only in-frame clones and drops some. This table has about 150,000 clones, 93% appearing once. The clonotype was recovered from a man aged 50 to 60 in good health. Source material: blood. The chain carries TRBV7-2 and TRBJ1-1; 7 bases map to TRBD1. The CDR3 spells CASSPMTGPRAFF. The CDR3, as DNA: TGTGCCAGCAGCCCTATGACAGGGCCACGAGCTTTCTTT.